Listed below are T cell receptor beta chains from one sample, sequenced in a study of blood T cell repertoires in COVID-19. Assay used: immunoSEQ multiplex PCR; TCRdb lists only in-frame clones, some missing. This sample carries about 210,000 clones, roughly 80% of them seen once, and the ten largest clones take about 2.7%. The specimen was peripheral blood. These receptors all come from a middle-aged woman with active or convalescent COVID-19. The CDR3 runs from the conserved cysteine through the conserved F or W. D genes are given only for firm matches. The size entry is marked missing in some rows and otherwise reads once, few, many or a size class.

v_gene: TRBV10-3
d_gene: -
j_gene: TRBJ1-5
abundance: -
CDR3aa: CAISEKGRDSNQPQHF
CDR3nt: TGTGCCATCAGTGAGAAGGGCAGGGATAGCAATCAGCCCCAGCATTTT

v_gene: TRBV27
d_gene: -
j_gene: TRBJ2-7
abundance: few
CDR3aa: CASSLNTGLPGTDEQYF
CDR3nt: TGTGCCAGCAGTTTAAATACGGGATTGCCGGGAACGGACGAGCAGTACTTC

v_gene: TRBV5-1
d_gene: TRBD1
j_gene: TRBJ1-1
abundance: -
CDR3aa: CASNLGQGFMNTEAFF
CDR3nt: TGCGCCAGCAACTTAGGACAGGGTTTCATGAACACTGAAGCTTTCTTT

v_gene: TRBV28
d_gene: TRBD1
j_gene: TRBJ1-1
abundance: -
CDR3aa: CASSSRDRGMNTEAFF
CDR3nt: TGTGCCAGCAGTTCCCGGGACAGGGGCATGAACACTGAAGCTTTCTTT

v_gene: TRBV11-2
d_gene: -
j_gene: TRBJ2-3
abundance: -
CDR3aa: CASSLGTTADTQYF
CDR3nt: TGTGCCAGCAGCTTAGGGACAACAGCAGATACGCAGTATTTT

v_gene: TRBV11-3
d_gene: -
j_gene: TRBJ2-5
abundance: -
CDR3aa: CASSSDFTGTQYF
CDR3nt: TGTGCCAGCAGCTCGGACTTCACGGGGACCCAGTACTTC

v_gene: TRBV19
d_gene: -
j_gene: TRBJ2-1
abundance: -
CDR3aa: CASSPPMRGVGAYNEQFF
CDR3nt: TGTGCCAGTAGTCCCCCCATGCGCGGCGTAGGGGCCTACAATGAGCAGTTCTTC

v_gene: TRBV2
d_gene: -
j_gene: TRBJ2-2
abundance: -
CDR3aa: CASKAAVNTGELFF
CDR3nt: TGTGCCAGCAAGGCGGCGGTGAACACCGGGGAGCTGTTTTTT

v_gene: TRBV25-1
d_gene: -
j_gene: TRBJ1-4
abundance: -
CDR3aa: CAAGVANEKLFF
CDR3nt: TGTGCGGCAGGGGTCGCTAATGAAAAACTGTTTTTT

v_gene: TRBV19
d_gene: -
j_gene: TRBJ1-1
abundance: -
CDR3aa: CASSILWGGTEAFF
CDR3nt: TGTGCCAGTAGTATCTTATGGGGGGGGACTGAAGCTTTCTTT

v_gene: TRBV5-1
d_gene: TRBD1
j_gene: TRBJ1-1
abundance: -
CDR3aa: CASSLASRTGYTEAFF
CDR3nt: TGCGCCAGCAGCTTGGCCTCCAGGACAGGGTACACTGAAGCTTTCTTT

v_gene: TRBV9
d_gene: TRBD2
j_gene: TRBJ2-3
abundance: -
CDR3aa: CASSARGREDHKAQYF
CDR3nt: TGTGCCAGCAGCGCCCGAGGACGGGAGGACCACAAAGCGCAGTATTTT

v_gene: TRBV24-1
d_gene: TRBD1
j_gene: TRBJ2-1
abundance: -
CDR3aa: CATSDWGTGNGDEQFF
CDR3nt: TGTGCCACCAGTGATTGGGGGACAGGGAATGGGGATGAGCAGTTCTTC

v_gene: TRBV7-9
d_gene: -
j_gene: TRBJ1-1
abundance: -
CDR3aa: CASSLGREAFF
CDR3nt: TGTGCCAGCAGCTTAGGGAGGGAAGCTTTCTTT

v_gene: TRBV11-2
d_gene: TRBD1
j_gene: TRBJ2-1
abundance: -
CDR3aa: CASSADRGRGNEQFF
CDR3nt: TGTGCCAGCAGCGCCGACAGGGGAAGGGGTAATGAGCAGTTCTTC

v_gene: TRBV19
d_gene: -
j_gene: TRBJ2-4
abundance: once
CDR3aa: CASSSAGLWGDIQYF
CDR3nt: TGTGCCAGTAGCTCCGCAGGACTGTGGGGAGACATTCAGTACTTC

v_gene: TRBV25-1
d_gene: -
j_gene: TRBJ1-5
abundance: few
CDR3aa: CASSGITGSGNQPQHF
CDR3nt: TGTGCCAGCAGTGGAATTACAGGAAGTGGCAATCAGCCCCAGCATTTT

v_gene: TRBV4-2
d_gene: TRBD1
j_gene: TRBJ2-3
abundance: -
CDR3aa: CASSQVTGVKDTQYF
CDR3nt: TGTGCCAGCAGCCAAGTGACAGGGGTTAAAGATACGCAGTATTTT

v_gene: TRBV6-5
d_gene: -
j_gene: TRBJ1-2
abundance: -
CDR3aa: CATARTGSGNGYTF
CDR3nt: TGTGCCACCGCTCGTACAGGGTCGGGAAATGGCTACACCTTC

v_gene: TRBV14
d_gene: -
j_gene: TRBJ1-1
abundance: few
CDR3aa: CASSQERGGAFF
CDR3nt: TGTGCCAGCAGCCAAGAACGGGGTGGAGCTTTCTTT

v_gene: TRBV5-1
d_gene: -
j_gene: TRBJ1-1
abundance: -
CDR3aa: CASSLDRVGLTEAFF
CDR3nt: TGCGCCAGCAGCTTGGACAGGGTCGGTTTAACTGAAGCTTTCTTT

v_gene: TRBV9
d_gene: -
j_gene: TRBJ2-1
abundance: -
CDR3aa: CASSVATRGGTQQFF
CDR3nt: TGTGCCAGCAGCGTAGCTACGAGGGGGGGGACTCAGCAGTTCTTC

v_gene: TRBV7-9
d_gene: -
j_gene: TRBJ1-1
abundance: -
CDR3aa: CASSLVGSQGRKNTEAFF
CDR3nt: TGTGCCAGCAGCTTAGTCGGCTCCCAGGGAAGGAAGAACACTGAAGCTTTCTTT

v_gene: TRBV14
d_gene: TRBD2
j_gene: TRBJ2-7
abundance: -
CDR3aa: CASSFGLGSYEQYF
CDR3nt: TGTGCCAGCAGCTTTGGACTAGGGTCCTACGAGCAGTACTTC

v_gene: TRBV3-1/TRBV3-2
d_gene: -
j_gene: TRBJ2-7
abundance: many
CDR3aa: CASSQVSGSEQYF
CDR3nt: TGTGCCAGCAGCCAAGTATCGGGGAGCGAGCAGTACTTC

v_gene: TRBV2
d_gene: -
j_gene: TRBJ1-1
abundance: many
CDR3aa: CASSQEGYTEAFF
CDR3nt: TGTGCCAGCAGTCAGGAGGGGTACACTGAAGCTTTCTTT

v_gene: TRBV6-2/TRBV6-3
d_gene: -
j_gene: TRBJ2-7
abundance: -
CDR3aa: CASSHTSYEQYF
CDR3nt: TGTGCCAGCAGTCATACAAGCTACGAGCAGTACTTC

v_gene: TRBV9
d_gene: TRBD1
j_gene: TRBJ1-4
abundance: -
CDR3aa: CASSVGLDRGNEKLFF
CDR3nt: TGTGCCAGCAGCGTGGGTCTGGACAGGGGTAATGAAAAACTGTTTTTT

v_gene: TRBV7-2
d_gene: -
j_gene: TRBJ1-1
abundance: -
CDR3aa: CASSLGSAYEAFF
CDR3nt: TGTGCCAGCAGCTTAGGAAGTGCCTATGAAGCTTTCTTT

v_gene: TRBV18
d_gene: -
j_gene: TRBJ2-7
abundance: -
CDR3aa: CASSPGTDPLEQYF
CDR3nt: TGTGCCAGCTCACCCGGGACTGACCCTTTGGAGCAGTACTTC

v_gene: TRBV6-5
d_gene: -
j_gene: TRBJ2-1
abundance: -
CDR3aa: CAILTGAEQFF
CDR3nt: TGTGCCATCCTTACGGGTGCAGAGCAGTTCTTC

v_gene: TRBV18
d_gene: TRBD2
j_gene: TRBJ2-3
abundance: -
CDR3aa: CASSPLAGDADTQYF
CDR3nt: TGTGCCAGCTCACCACTAGCGGGAGACGCAGATACGCAGTATTTT